This T cell receptor (beta chain) was retrieved from a study of blood T cell repertoires in COVID-19. CDR3 length equals 15 residues. V dropped 5 bases and J dropped 3; count of bases not matched to a gene: 5. Germline CDR1 and CDR2: LGHDT and YNNKEL (reference sequence). Categorization into cohorts depended on clinical history that participants reported. Some clones are missing from TCRdb's copy, which holds only in-frame ones; the method was immunoSEQ multiplex PCR. The sample consists of 300,000 to 450,000 clones, roughly 90% of them appearing once. The receptor was derived from a woman in her twenties or thirties who had been exposed to COVID-19. The sample taken for sequencing was PBMCs or T cells enriched from blood (not recorded which). V usage is TRBV3-1 (or the pseudogene TRBV3-2) and J usage is TRBJ1-3; the match to TRBD1 covers 9 bases. DNA for the CDR3: TGTGCCAGCAGCTTCCCGGGACAGGGTGGAAACACCATATATTTT. Amino acid sequence: CASSFPGQGGNTIYF.